This T cell receptor (beta chain) was observed in a study of radiation and T cells in renal cell carcinoma. Overall study: Nephrectomy followed 15 Gy stereotactic body radiation by 4 weeks.

This clone was counted between two and nine times. Antigen specificity is unknown. Using immunoSEQ multiplex PCR, the repertoire was profiled, and TCRdb retains in-frame clones only, with some absent. Of roughly 130,000 clones in the sample, more than 75% were seen once. Findings and limits, study-wide: Top tumor clonotypes rose in blood 2 weeks post-radiation, then contracted.

Time point of the sample: blood 2 weeks post-SBRT. The treatment here: 15 Gy SBRT to primary tumor, nephrectomy 4 weeks later. This renal cell carcinoma was of the clear cell type. The sequencing here drew on blood, taken from a patient whose treatment included radiotherapy and nephrectomy. The TCR sequence derives from a woman aged 70 to 79 with renal cell carcinoma.

Here the CDR3 DNA reads TGTGCCAGCAGCCAAGGTAGACGGAACTTTAATGAAAAACTGTTTTTT. Amino acids: CASSQGRRNFNEKLFF. The chain uses TRBV14 and TRBJ1-4; D gene ambiguous. Germline CDR1 SGHDN, CDR2 FVKESK. V gave up 1 base and J gave up 4 bases, with 13 bases separating them. The CDR3 runs 16 residues. Full variable domain (missing parts from reference TRBV14 and TRBJ1-4): EAGVTQFPSHSVIEKGQTVTLRCDPISGHDNLYWYRRVMGKEIKFLLHFVKESKQDESGMPNNRFLAERTGGTYSTLKVQPAELEDSGVYFCASSQGRRNFNEKLFFGSGTQLSVL.